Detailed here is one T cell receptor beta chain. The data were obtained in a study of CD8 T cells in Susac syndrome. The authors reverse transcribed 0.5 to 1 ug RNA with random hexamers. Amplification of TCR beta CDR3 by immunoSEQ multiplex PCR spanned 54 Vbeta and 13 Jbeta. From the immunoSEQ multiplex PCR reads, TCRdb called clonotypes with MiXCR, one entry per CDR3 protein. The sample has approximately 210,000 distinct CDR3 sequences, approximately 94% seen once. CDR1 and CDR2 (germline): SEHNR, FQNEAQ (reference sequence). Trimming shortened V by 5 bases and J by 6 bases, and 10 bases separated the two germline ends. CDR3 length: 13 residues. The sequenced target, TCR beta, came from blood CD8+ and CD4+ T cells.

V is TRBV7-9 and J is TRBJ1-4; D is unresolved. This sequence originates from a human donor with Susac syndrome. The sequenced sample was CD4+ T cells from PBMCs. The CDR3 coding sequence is TGTGCCAGCAGCGCGACGGATTATGAAAAACTGTTTTTT. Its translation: CASSATDYEKLFF.